This T cell receptor (beta chain) was found in a study of blood T cell repertoires in COVID-19. Across the study: The United States, Italy and Spain provided the acute and convalescent COVID-19 samples. Sample material is recorded as cDNA or gDNA derived from T cells, B-cell-depleted T cells, or PBMCs.

The CDR3 runs to 13 residues. The germline gives CDR1 DFQATT, CDR2 SNEGSKA (reference sequence). V dropped 4 bases and J dropped 8; count of bases not matched to a gene: 7. Authors' analysis steps: Reference gene primer amplification in the assay estimated nucleated cell counts. Method: immunoSEQ multiplex PCR; TCRdb's copy keeps in-frame clones and lacks some. The DNA gave D and trimming, while V, J and clone size come from that table. The sample contains about 270,000 clones, approximately 91% of which appear only once. The V and J genes are TRBV20-1 and TRBJ2-1; TRBD2 agrees at 8 bases. The sequence derives from a man between 50 and 59 years old with acute or convalescent COVID-19. The sample consisted of peripheral blood. The CDR3 region is CSAIERGWHEQFF. Here the CDR3 DNA reads TGCAGTGCTATTGAGCGGGGGTGGCATGAGCAGTTCTTC.